These 27 T cell receptor beta chains were all obtained from the same sample, sequenced in a study of cytomegalovirus exposure and HLA in healthy donors. Some clones are missing from TCRdb's copy, which holds only in-frame ones; the method was immunoSEQ multiplex PCR. The sample has more than 150,000 clones; around four fifths are singletons. What was sequenced was PBMCs. The source is a man aged 18 to 35 in good health and CMV-seropositive.

The V call is TRBV9, the J call TRBJ1-3; D possibly corresponds to TRBD1 (5 bases). The V end lost 4 bases, the J end lost 1 base, and 12 bases lay between the germline ends. The CDR3 covers 15 residues. Germline CDR1 reads SGDLS; CDR2 reads YYNGEE. The CDR3 sequence: CASSQTGGSGNTIYF. The CDR3 nucleotides are TGTGCCAGCAGCCAGACTGGGGGGTCTGGAAACACCATATATTTT.

This clone was observed a single time. The chain has TRBV6-5 and TRBJ2-3; a possible D gene is TRBD1 (5 bases). The CDR3 has 12 amino acids. V gave up 6 bases and J gave up 6 bases, with 10 bases separating them. The germline V gene has CDR1 MNHEY and CDR2 SVGAGI. The CDR3 sequence is CASRDIKDTQYF. CDR3 coding DNA: TGTGCCAGCAGGGACATTAAGGATACGCAGTATTTT.

This chain uses TRBV9 with TRBJ1-2; TRBD1 agrees at 8 bases. Germline CDR1 is SGDLS and CDR2 is YYNGEE. This CDR3 spans 15 amino acids. V lost 2 bases to trimming and J lost 3 bases; unmatched junction nucleotides: 6. The CDR3 region is CASSVLGQAHYGYTF. The CDR3 coding sequence is TGTGCCAGCAGCGTTCTGGGACAGGCCCACTATGGCTACACCTTC.

The chain uses TRBV5-5 and TRBJ2-7; TRBD2 is a possible D gene (6 bases). V lost 0 bases and J lost 3, with 13 bases in between. The CDR3 covers 15 residues. Germline assignment: CDR1 SGHKS and CDR2 YYEKEE (reference sequence). Written as DNA, the CDR3 is TGTGCCAGCAGCTTGGCTGGTGGCGGGATCTACGAGCAGTACTTC. It specifies CASSLAGGGIYEQYF.

Only a few counts were recorded for this clone. The genes are TRBV18 and TRBJ2-1; 13 nucleotides align to TRBD2. V dropped 6 bases and J dropped 9; count of bases not matched to a gene: 11. CDR1 KGHSH and CDR2 LQKENI come from the germline V gene. This CDR3 contains 16 residues. CDR3 loop: CASSRTTSGRGSEQFF. CDR3 bases: TGTGCCAGCTCGCGCACTACTAGCGGGAGGGGTAGTGAGCAGTTCTTC.

Here the CDR3 reads CASSSSPWGQVTGELFF. In DNA form, the CDR3 reads TGTGCCAGCAGTTCCAGCCCTTGGGGCCAGGTCACCGGGGAGCTGTTTTTT. The J gene is TRBJ2-2, the V gene TRBV27; D perhaps matches TRBD1 (5 bases). This CDR3 region has 17 residues. Germline V gene lookup returns CDR1 MNHEY and CDR2 SMNVEV (reference sequence). V dropped 4 bases and J dropped 4 bases, with 19 bases sitting between them.

The rearrangement joins TRBV7-9 to TRBJ2-1; TRBD1 matches at 11 bases. V shed 5 bases, J shed 5 bases, and the junction held 5 bases outside the gene matches. This CDR3 spans 15 amino acids. CDR1 and CDR2 (germline): SEHNR, FQNEAQ (reference sequence). CDR3 nucleotide sequence: TGTGCCAGCAGCGCGGGGGGACAGGGGGACAATGAGCAGTTCTTC. Its protein is CASSAGGQGDNEQFF.

About this clone itself: One junction end does not reproduce the germline sequence, and a read error may be involved. CDR3 region: CASSERSGSDF. The CDR3 DNA sequence: TGTGCCAGCAGTGAAAGGTCAGGCTCAGACTTC. This chain joins TRBV2 and TRBJ2-7; D gene ambiguous. The CDR3 length is 11 residues. Germline assignment: CDR1 SNHLY and CDR2 FYNNEI.

V usage is TRBV6-5 and J usage is TRBJ2-7; D not certain. Germline V lookup: CDR1 MNHEY, CDR2 SVGAGI. The V end was cut by 11 bases, the J end by 2 bases, with 10 bases between. The CDR3 has 11 residues. The CDR3 coding sequence is TGTGCCTCCGAGGAAGCCTACGAGCAGTACTTC. Its protein product is CASEEAYEQYF.

The chain joins TRBV5-6 to TRBJ2-7; TRBD2 matches 13 bases. Germline assignment: CDR1 SGHDT and CDR2 YYEEEE. The CDR3 spans 18 residues. J was trimmed by 1 base and V by 0 bases; bases with no gene match: 7. The CDR3 region has the DNA TGTGCCAGCAGCTTGGGCTGGACTAGCGGGAGTCGGTCCTACGAGCAGTACTTC. Its protein is CASSLGWTSGSRSYEQYF.

This chain connects TRBV10-3 to TRBJ2-5, with D perhaps matching TRBD1 (5 bases). The CDR3 loop spans 14 amino acids. Trimming removed 5 bases from V and 2 bases from J, with 12 bases in between. Germline V gene data show CDR1 as ENHRY and CDR2 as SYGVKD. The CDR3: CAISRDRSQETQYF. In DNA form, the CDR3 reads TGTGCCATCAGTCGAGACAGATCGCAAGAGACCCAGTACTTC.

This clone was seen only a few times. The gene calls are TRBV23-1 and TRBJ2-1; D may be TRBD1 (5 bases). Being an ORF, TRBV23-1 has a function that is uncertain. Trimming left V 0 bases short and J 0 bases short, with 6 bases between. The CDR3 contains 15 residues. The CDR3 spells CASSQSGVSYNEQFF. The CDR3 DNA reads as TGCGCCAGCAGTCAATCAGGGGTCTCCTACAATGAGCAGTTCTTC.

The rearrangement links TRBV6-7 to TRBJ1-5; D may be TRBD1 (5 bases). TRBV6-7 is placed among ORFs of uncertain function. V lost 7 bases, J lost 0 bases, and 10 bases lay in between. The CDR3 sequence is 14 residues long. The CDR3 DNA follows: TGTGCCAGCATTATCAGGGATAGCAATCAGCCCCAGCATTTT. Amino acids: CASIIRDSNQPQHF.

V and J are TRBV28 and TRBJ2-5; 9 positions match TRBD1. Germline-derived CDR1 and CDR2 are MDHEN and SYDVKM. Trimming cost V 2 bases and J 5 bases; bases outside gene matches: 9. The CDR3 totals 16 residues. CDR3 nucleotides: TGTGCCAGCAGTTTAAAGAGGACAGGGGCCTTCGAGACCCAGTACTTC. This gives the protein CASSLKRTGAFETQYF.

V is TRBV7-9 and J is TRBJ2-4; TRBD1 aligns across 8 bases. CDR3 length equals 15 residues. Germline V lookup: CDR1 SEHNR, CDR2 FQNEAQ (reference sequence). J gave up 5 bases and V 4 bases, and 7 bases lay outside the gene matches. CDR3 sequence: CASSSPDRVENIQYF. The CDR3 coding sequence is TGTGCCAGCAGCTCCCCGGACAGGGTGGAAAACATTCAGTACTTC.

The CDR3 here is CASSRAWGGQETQYF. CDR3 sequence (DNA): TGTGCCAGCTCACGCGCTTGGGGAGGCCAAGAGACCCAGTACTTC. The V and J genes are TRBV18 and TRBJ2-5; D might be TRBD2 (6 bases). The germline gives CDR1 KGHSH, CDR2 LQKENI. Trimming took 4 bases from V and 1 from J, leaving 13 bases between them. This CDR3 has 15 amino acids. Based on the CDR3 plus reference TRBV18 and TRBJ2-5, the full variable domain is NAGVMQNPRHLVRRRGQEARLRCSPMKGHSHVYWYRQLPEEGLKFMVYLQKENIIDESGMPKERFSAEFPKEGPSILRIQQVVRGDSAAYFCASSRAWGGQETQYFGPGTRLLVL.

The chain joins TRBV4-2 to TRBJ2-3; TRBD2 aligns across 8 bases. This CDR3 region has 16 residues. V was clipped by 0 bases and J by 5 bases; unmatched bases: 7. Per the germline V gene, CDR1 is LGHNA and CDR2 is YNFKEQ. CDR3 amino acids: CASSQEGSSGRDTQYF. In DNA form, the CDR3 reads TGTGCCAGCAGCCAAGAAGGTTCGAGCGGGAGAGATACGCAGTATTTT.

This clone was detected only a few times. The chain employs TRBV19 and TRBJ1-5; maybe TRBD1 (5 bases). Germline CDR1 and CDR2: LNHDA and SQIVND (reference sequence). V lost 7 bases and J 7 bases, leaving 11 bases between the germline ends. The CDR3 extends over 12 amino acids. The CDR3 protein is CASKKGVQPQHF. Here the CDR3 DNA reads TGTGCCAGTAAAAAAGGGGTCCAGCCCCAGCATTTT.

V is TRBV27 and J is TRBJ2-5, with D unresolved. The CDR3 runs to 12 residues. The germline CDR1 and CDR2 sequences are MNHEY and SMNVEV (reference sequence). Trimming pared 10 bases from V and 3 bases from J, leaving 12 bases between. CDR3 residues: CATWSLEETQYF. CDR3 DNA: TGTGCCACCTGGAGCCTCGAAGAGACCCAGTACTTC.

The CDR3: CAWSVGPGADTIYF. The CDR3 DNA reads TGTGCCTGGAGTGTGGGGCCTGGGGCTGACACCATATATTTT. This chain uses TRBV30 with TRBJ1-3, with TRBD1 as a possible D gene (5 bases). Trimming stripped 0 bases from V and 8 bases from J, with 14 bases between. Germline CDR1 GTSNPN, CDR2 SVGIG (reference sequence). The CDR3 totals 14 residues.

The rearrangement joins TRBV6-5 to TRBJ2-1, with D unclear. The CDR3 length is 12 residues. Germline V gene sequence: CDR1 MNHEY, CDR2 SVGAGI. The V end lost 5 bases, the J end lost 10 bases, and 12 bases lay between the germline ends. CDR3 protein: CASSQYNSEQFF. CDR3 sequence (DNA): TGTGCCAGCAGTCAGTATAATTCGGAGCAGTTCTTC.

V and J are TRBV6-1 and TRBJ1-5, with D unresolved. The V end was cut by 7 bases, the J end by 6 bases, with 19 bases between. Germline V gene lookup returns CDR1 MNHNS and CDR2 SASEGT. The CDR3 consists of 15 residues. The CDR3 nucleotides are TGTGCCAGCACCCCCGTTTGGGGAGATGGTCAGCCCCAGCATTTT. Encoded protein: CASTPVWGDGQPQHF.

This clone has only a few counts. The rearrangement links TRBV30 to TRBJ1-1; D is unclear. Trimming pared 3 bases from V and 0 bases from J, leaving 8 bases between. The CDR3 has 13 residues. CDR1 GTSNPN and CDR2 SVGIG come from the germline V gene (reference sequence). CDR3: CAWSLSVNTEAFF. The CDR3 coding sequence is TGTGCCTGGAGCCTCAGCGTGAACACTGAAGCTTTCTTT. The whole variable domain, remainder taken from reference TRBV30 and TRBJ1-1, is SQTIHQWPATLVQPVGSPLSLECTVEGTSNPNLYWYRQAAGRGLQLLFYSVGIGQISSEVPQNLSASRPQDRQFILSSKKLLLSDSGFYLCAWSLSVNTEAFFGQGTRLTVV.

The rearrangement uses TRBV14 and TRBJ2-5; D unresolved. V shed 4 bases and J shed 2 bases, with 17 bases lying between them. Germline-derived CDR1 and CDR2 are SGHDN and FVKESK. CDR3 length: 16 residues. The CDR3 nucleotides read TGTGCCAGCAGCCCTACCGGGTCCCGCAGACAAGAGACCCAGTACTTC. Translating it yields CASSPTGSRRQETQYF.

The chain is built from TRBV7-2 and TRBJ2-1; a weak D match, TRBD1 (6 bases). Looked up from germline, CDR1 is SGHTA and CDR2 is FQGNSA. This CDR3 has 13 amino acids. Between the trimmed V and J ends, which lost 5 bases and 6 bases, there was a span of 11 bases. As DNA, the CDR3 is TGTGCCAGCAGCCAGGGGCGCCTCAATGAGCAGTTCTTC. This sequence encodes CASSQGRLNEQFF.

V is TRBV5-6 and J is TRBJ2-7; the match to TRBD1 covers 9 bases. Trimming cost V 4 bases and J 2 bases; bases outside gene matches: 4. This CDR3 is 14 amino acids long. Germline CDR1 SGHDT, CDR2 YYEEEE. Written as DNA, the CDR3 is TGTGCCAGCAGCGAAGGGACAGGGCCCTACGAGCAGTACTTC. Protein sequence: CASSEGTGPYEQYF.

This clone was picked up a small number of times. The J gene is TRBJ1-2, the V gene TRBV7-2; a possible D gene is TRBD1 (6 bases). Germline loops: CDR1 SGHTA, CDR2 FQGNSA. Trimming took 0 bases from V and 4 from J, leaving 6 bases between them. CDR3 length: 13 amino acids. The CDR3 reads CASSLAGGYGYTF. The CDR3 nucleotides are TGTGCCAGCAGCTTAGCAGGGGGCTATGGCTACACCTTC.